The 6 T cell receptor beta chains reported below all come from one sample, sequenced in a study of shared clonotypes between healthy human individuals (dated by TCRdb to between 2020 and 2021). Library preparation was by the immunoSEQ multiplex PCR assay. TCRdb provides this immuneACCESS table in a form limited to in-frame rearrangements. Some clones are lacking; in checked studies, under half of them reflect an unresolved V gene, and why the rest are absent is not known. The sample data list some 480,000 clones, and 79% of these were observed just once. The ten largest clones capture over 9.5% of the sample. Sample: PBMCs. Every receptor here comes from a woman aged 40 to 50 in good health. Some clones in this sample may be carry-over from other donors' samples.

This clone was recorded once. This chain connects TRBV4-1 to TRBJ2-2; 12 nucleotides agree with TRBD2. The V segment lost 4 bases and the J segment 6 bases; nucleotides outside the gene matches: 9. The germline CDR1 and CDR2 sequences are MGHRA and YSYEKL. This CDR3 spans 17 amino acids. CDR3 protein: CASSRSSGRATAGELFF. In nucleotides, the CDR3 is TGCGCCAGCAGCCGATCTAGCGGGAGGGCCACGGCCGGGGAGCTGTTTTTT.

V is TRBV7-6 and J is TRBJ2-7, with D hard to call. Per germline, CDR1 SGHVS and CDR2 FNYEAQ. Trimming left V 4 bases short and J 3 bases short, with 4 bases between. The length of the CDR3 is 11 residues. CDR3 region: CASSSRYEQYF. The CDR3 coding sequence is TGTGCCAGCAGCTCCCGCTACGAGCAGTACTTC.

The chain joins TRBV11-2 to TRBJ2-1; D may be TRBD2 (6 bases). Germline values: CDR1 SGHAT, CDR2 FQNNGV. Trimming left V 3 bases short and J 6 bases short, with 15 bases between. The length of the CDR3 is 15 residues. The CDR3 DNA sequence: TGTGCCAGCAGCTTTAGTTTAGCGGACACCAATGAGCAGTTCTTC. It specifies CASSFSLADTNEQFF.

The J gene is TRBJ2-1, the V gene TRBV9; 7 nucleotides match TRBD2. Looked up from germline, CDR1 is SGDLS and CDR2 is YYNGEE. Trimming cost V 0 bases and J 6 bases; bases outside gene matches: 6. CDR3 length: 15 amino acids. The CDR3 loop reads CASSVGAGEGNEQFF. The DNA for the CDR3 is TGTGCCAGCAGCGTAGGCGCGGGAGAGGGCAATGAGCAGTTCTTC.

The chain joins TRBV30 to TRBJ1-1; tentative D call: TRBD1 (6 bases). Looked up from germline, CDR1 is GTSNPN and CDR2 is SVGIG (reference sequence). V was cut by 3 bases and J by 9 bases, with 11 bases left in between. CDR3 size: 11 residues. The CDR3 protein is CAWSPGEKAFF. The CDR3 nucleotides read TGTGCCTGGAGCCCAGGGGAGAAAGCTTTCTTT.

For this clone: One junction end disagrees with the germline gene, perhaps due to a read error. The rearrangement uses TRBV6-1 and TRBJ1-5, with D possibly matching TRBD1 (6 bases). CDR1 and CDR2 from the germline V gene are MNHNS and SASEGT. The CDR3 length is 12 residues. The CDR3 nucleotides are TGTGCCAGCACCTCAGGGGACCAGCTCCAGCATTTT. It yields the protein CASTSGDQLQHF.